A single sample gave rise to the 3 T cell receptor beta chains below, sequenced in a study of technical replicates of blood from a handful of donors. This table comes from immunoSEQ multiplex PCR, and its TCRdb copy is limited to in-frame clones, with some not included. The sample contains some 70,000 clones, less than 97% of which appear only once. The sequencing sample was made of T cells isolated from PBMCs. The origin of the receptors is a human donor in good health.

The chain carries TRBV1 and TRBJ2-2; TRBD2 is taken as the D call from the table, unchecked against the DNA. TRBV1 is assigned pseudogene status. The CDR3 spans 18 residues. The CDR3 sequence is CTSSPSAAIGIVTGELFF. The CDR3 nucleotides read TGCACCAGCAGCCCCTCCGCGGCCATAGGCATCGTCACCGGGGAGCTGTTTTTT.

This rearrangement joins TRBV4-1 to TRBJ2-1, with D possibly being TRBD1 (6 bases). Germline values: CDR1 MGHRA, CDR2 YSYEKL. Trimming left V 7 bases short and J 0 bases short, with 19 bases between. The CDR3 extends over 17 amino acids. CDR3 residues: CASTPGPGQNSYNEQFF. The DNA for the CDR3 is TGCGCCAGCACCCCAGGCCCGGGACAAAACTCCTACAATGAGCAGTTCTTC.

The chain recombines TRBV25-1 with TRBJ2-7; D possibly corresponds to TRBD2 (6 bases). In germline, CDR1 is MGHDK, CDR2 SYGVNS. This CDR3 has 14 residues. Trimming removed 3 bases from V and 0 bases from J, with 9 bases in between. The CDR3 region is CASSDSGSSYEQYF. As DNA, the CDR3 is TGTGCCAGCAGTGATAGCGGAAGCTCCTACGAGCAGTACTTC.